A single sample gave rise to the 29 T cell receptor beta chains below, sequenced in a study of OX40 agonist ivuxolimab in advanced cancers. Measured with immunoSEQ multiplex PCR; TCRdb has only the in-frame clones, and not every one. Of 20,000 to 25,000 clones listed, 84% were seen once; the top ten hold 34%. The material sequenced was CD4+ or CD8+ T cells sorted from blood, taken in a trial of the OX40 agonist ivuxolimab. The receptors were gathered from an adult with an advanced solid tumor such as melanoma, head and neck, liver or kidney cancer.

The V call is TRBV30, the J call TRBJ2-7; the match to TRBD1 covers 7 bases. This CDR3 has 14 residues. V was pared by 1 base and J by 0 bases, with 3 bases of the junction left unmatched. Germline CDR1 GTSNPN, CDR2 SVGIG (reference sequence). In DNA form, the CDR3 reads TGTGCCTGGAGTGGGGACAGATCCTCCTACGAGCAGTACTTC. This gives the protein CAWSGDRSSYEQYF. Supplemented by reference TRBV30 and TRBJ2-7, the full variable domain reads SQTIHQWPATLVQPVGSPLSLECTVEGTSNPNLYWYRQAAGRGLQLLFYSVGIGQISSEVPQNLSASRPQDRQFILSSKKLLLSDSGFYLCAWSGDRSSYEQYFGPGTRLTVT.

The rearrangement uses TRBV29-1 and TRBJ2-3; 11 nucleotides match TRBD1. The ends lost 0 bases at V and 2 bases at J; junction bases unmatched: 4. Germline V gives CDR1 SQVTM, CDR2 ANQGSEA. The CDR3 has 16 residues. This CDR3 is CSVEEDRGLDTDTQYF. The CDR3 coding sequence is TGCAGCGTTGAAGAGGACAGGGGGCTAGACACAGATACGCAGTATTTT.

The CDR3: CASSQEGQGTGANVLTF. The CDR3 DNA is TGCGCCAGCAGCCAAGAGGGACAGGGTACTGGGGCCAACGTCCTGACTTTC. This chain joins TRBV4-1 and TRBJ2-6; 9 positions match TRBD1. Per germline, CDR1 MGHRA and CDR2 YSYEKL. J gave up 2 bases and V 0 bases, and 2 bases lay outside the gene matches. There are 17 residues in the CDR3.

The chain combines TRBV30 with TRBJ2-7, with TRBD2 identical over 7 bases. With V trimmed by 3 bases and J by 1 base, 6 bases remained unmatched. The CDR3 runs to 14 residues. The V gene's germline CDR1 is GTSNPN and CDR2 SVGIG (reference sequence). The CDR3, as DNA: TGTGCCTGGAGGGAACCGGGACTATCCTACGAGCAGTACTTC. It is translated as CAWREPGLSYEQYF.

This clone came up once. The chain employs TRBV6-5 and TRBJ1-5; TRBD1 is a possible D gene (5 bases). Germline assignment: CDR1 MNHEY and CDR2 SVGAGI. V was shortened by 2 bases and J by 9 bases, with 8 bases between the two germline ends. The length of the CDR3 is 12 residues. CDR3 amino acids: CASSYPQGPQHF. The CDR3 DNA follows: TGTGCCAGCAGTTACCCCCAGGGGCCCCAGCATTTT.

The chain recombines TRBV6-5 with TRBJ2-1; D may be TRBD2 (6 bases). V lost 6 bases, J lost 4 bases, and 10 bases lay in between. There are 13 residues in the CDR3. Germline CDR1 reads MNHEY; CDR2 reads SVGAGI. The CDR3 nucleotides read TGTGCCAGCAGCGACGGGACTTACAATGAGCAGTTCTTC. This gives the protein CASSDGTYNEQFF.

The V and J genes are TRBV6-1 and TRBJ1-5; D perhaps matches TRBD1 (6 bases). Germline V lookup: CDR1 MNHNS, CDR2 SASEGT. V was pared by 2 bases and J by 2 bases, with 7 bases between. The CDR3 loop spans 14 amino acids. The CDR3 here is CASSEPGGNQPQHF. CDR3 nucleotide sequence: TGTGCCAGCAGTGAACCAGGGGGCAATCAGCCCCAGCATTTT.

The CDR3 DNA is TGTGCCAGCCCGACAGAGAGATTATCCTATGGCTACACCTTC. It translates to CASPTERLSYGYTF. The chain employs TRBV12-1 and TRBJ1-2; TRBD1, the table's D call, was not compared with the DNA. TRBV12-1 represents a pseudogene. The CDR3 contains 14 residues.

This clone was detected only a few times. This rearrangement joins TRBV7-8 to TRBJ2-5; 9 bases agree with TRBD1. Trimming at V came to 5 bases and at J to 0 bases, leaving 4 bases not matched to a gene. CDR3 size: 15 residues. Germline lookup yields CDR1 SGHVS and CDR2 FQNEAQ. The CDR3 DNA reads TGTGCCAGCAGCCGGACAGGGGCCTACCAAGAGACCCAGTACTTC. This encodes CASSRTGAYQETQYF.

This chain links TRBV19 with TRBJ1-2, with 7 positions matching TRBD1. The V gene end was trimmed by 4 bases and the J gene end by 5 bases; junction bases not matched to a gene: 7. Germline V gene lookup returns CDR1 LNHDA and CDR2 SQIVND (reference sequence). The CDR3 runs 14 residues. For the CDR3, the DNA is TGTGCCAGTAGTACGAAAGGGACAGCGTATGGCTACACCTTC. Encoded protein: CASSTKGTAYGYTF.

The chain uses TRBV15 and TRBJ2-4; the D call may be TRBD1 or TRBD2 (5 bases each). The germline V gene encodes CDR1 LNHNV and CDR2 YYDKDF (reference sequence). V was clipped by 3 bases and J by 16 bases, with 16 bases between them. This CDR3 has 12 residues. The CDR3 coding sequence is TGTGCCACCAGCAGGGAAACCGGGACGTACTACTTC. Its protein is CATSRETGTYYF. The entire variable domain, with the rest obtained from reference TRBV15 and TRBJ2-4, is as follows: DAMVIQNPRYQVTQFGKPVTLSCSQTLNHNVMYWYQQKSSQAPKLLFHYYDKDFNNEADTPDNFQSRRPNTSFCFLDIRSPGLGDTAMYLCATSRETGTYYFGAGTRLSVL.

The V and J genes are TRBV19 and TRBJ2-7; 7 bases agree with TRBD2. CDR1 is LNHDA, CDR2 SQIVND, per germline (reference sequence). This CDR3 has 14 amino acids. V lost 3 bases, J lost 3 bases, and 5 bases stayed unmatched. The CDR3 bases are TGTGCCAGTAGTATTGACGGGGACTACTACGAGCAGTACTTC. It codes for CASSIDGDYYEQYF.

This rearrangement joins TRBV9 to TRBJ2-2, with D unresolved. The CDR3 runs 12 residues. Germline V lookup: CDR1 SGDLS, CDR2 YYNGEE. V was shortened by 0 bases and J by 7 bases, with 4 bases between the two germline ends. The CDR3 bases are TGTGCCAGCAGCGTAGGGGTCGGGGAGCTGTTTTTT. Protein product: CASSVGVGELFF.

This rearrangement joins TRBV28 to TRBJ2-3; TRBD2 agrees at 10 bases. Trimming cost V 5 bases and J 0 bases; bases outside gene matches: 23. Germline V gene data show CDR1 as MDHEN and CDR2 as SYDVKM. This CDR3 comprises 22 residues. As DNA, the CDR3 is TGTGCCAGCAGTCACCCGTCCCGGACTAGCGGAGATGACGGGGCTAGCACAGATACGCAGTATTTT. It codes for CASSHPSRTSGDDGASTDTQYF. Filled out from reference TRBV28 and TRBJ2-3, the complete variable domain reads DVKVTQSSRYLVKRTGEKVFLECVQDMDHENMFWYRQDPGLGLRLIYFSYDVKMKEKGDIPEGYSVSREKKERFSLILESASTNQTSMYLCASSHPSRTSGDDGASTDTQYFGPGTRLTVL.

The chain combines TRBV7-2 with TRBJ2-7; D gene ambiguous. Germline V CDR1 and CDR2: SGHTA, FQGNSA. The CDR3 covers 12 residues. V lost 6 bases and J lost 0, with 6 bases in between. CDR3 amino acids: CASSFSSYEQYF. In DNA form, the CDR3 reads TGTGCCAGCAGTTTCAGCTCCTACGAGCAGTACTTC. Full variable domain (remainder filled in from reference TRBV7-2 and TRBJ2-7): GAGVSQSPSNKVTEKGKDVELRCDPISGHTALYWYRQSLGQGLEFLIYFQGNSAPDKSGLPSDRFSAERTGGSVSTLTIQRTQQEDSAVYLCASSFSSYEQYFGPGTRLTVT.

The chain carries TRBV9 and TRBJ1-3, with TRBD1 matching over 12 bases. This CDR3 is 15 amino acids long. J gave up 5 bases and V 2 bases, and 2 bases lay outside the gene matches. Germline V gene sequence: CDR1 SGDLS, CDR2 YYNGEE. CDR3: CASSVGQGARNTIYF. In DNA form, the CDR3 reads TGTGCCAGCAGCGTGGGACAGGGGGCTAGAAACACCATATATTTT.

This clone appeared a few times. The rearrangement links TRBV12-5 to TRBJ2-5; unclear D gene. This CDR3 is built from 11 residues. Per the germline V gene, CDR1 is LGHNT and CDR2 is FRNRAP. Trimming pared 1 base from V and 9 bases from J, leaving 6 bases between. The CDR3 sequence: CASGLETAQYF. The CDR3, as DNA: TGTGCTAGTGGTTTGGAGACCGCCCAGTACTTC.

The chain combines TRBV9 with TRBJ2-7, with 7 positions matching TRBD1. The CDR3 has 15 residues. Per the germline V gene, CDR1 is SGDLS and CDR2 is YYNGEE. The V segment lost 0 bases and the J segment 5 bases; nucleotides outside the gene matches: 8. The CDR3 DNA reads as TGTGCCAGCAGCGTAGGTGGTTCAGGGGGTGACGAGCAGTACTTC. This translates into CASSVGGSGGDEQYF.

The genes are TRBV27 and TRBJ1-1, with D perhaps TRBD1 (6 bases). V lost 5 bases, J lost 5 bases, and 15 bases lay in between. The CDR3 has 14 residues. Germline values: CDR1 MNHEY, CDR2 SMNVEV (reference sequence). The CDR3 is CASSINRDLTEAFF. The CDR3 coding sequence is TGTGCCAGCAGTATTAACAGGGACTTGACTGAAGCTTTCTTT.

The gene calls are TRBV27 and TRBJ2-3; D is unresolved. From germline, CDR1 is MNHEY and CDR2 SMNVEV (reference sequence). Trimming removed 6 bases from V and 6 bases from J, with 10 bases in between. The CDR3 is made up of 12 amino acids. CDR3 sequence reads: CASSYFGDTQYF. The CDR3 DNA reads TGTGCCAGCAGCTACTTCGGGGATACGCAGTATTTT.

The chain couples TRBV11-2 to TRBJ1-1; TRBD1 might be the D (5 bases). Germline CDR1 and CDR2: SGHAT and FQNNGV. The CDR3 spans 15 residues. Deletions cut 1 base from V and 1 base from J, with 10 bases between. CDR3 DNA sequence: TGTGCCAGCAGCTTAGGCAGGGTTGGGAACACTGAAGCTTTCTTT. Protein product: CASSLGRVGNTEAFF.

V usage is TRBV27 and J usage is TRBJ2-1; 8 bases align to TRBD2. V was clipped by 4 bases and J by 5 bases; unmatched bases: 10. The CDR3 contains 16 residues. Germline CDR1 is MNHEY and CDR2 is SMNVEV (reference sequence). The CDR3: CASSSAAGEANNEQFF. In nucleotides, the CDR3 is TGTGCCAGCAGTTCCGCAGCGGGGGAGGCCAACAATGAGCAGTTCTTC.

The CDR3 spells CASSQWDRGRHNEQFF. In nucleotides, the CDR3 is TGTGCCAGCTCACAATGGGACAGGGGGCGCCACAATGAGCAGTTCTTC. The chain employs TRBV18 and TRBJ2-1, with TRBD1 matching over 12 bases. The germline V gene encodes CDR1 KGHSH and CDR2 LQKENI. Trimming took 4 bases from V and 5 from J; bases not matched to a gene: 6. CDR3 length: 16 residues.

V usage is TRBV6-5 and J usage is TRBJ2-1; 10 nucleotides line up with TRBD2. The germline CDR1 and CDR2 sequences are MNHEY and SVGAGI. J was trimmed by 2 bases and V by 7 bases; bases with no gene match: 5. The CDR3 runs 15 residues. CDR3 loop: CASNIAGGPYNEQFF. For the CDR3, the DNA is TGTGCCAGCAATATAGCGGGAGGACCCTACAATGAGCAGTTCTTC.

This sequence joins TRBV30 and TRBJ2-5; unclear D gene. V was shortened by 3 bases and J by 5 bases, with 13 bases between the two germline ends. The CDR3 is made up of 13 amino acids. The germline V gene has CDR1 GTSNPN and CDR2 SVGIG (reference sequence). Written as DNA, the CDR3 is TGTGCCTGGAGCAGTTGGACCTCGGAGACCCAGTACTTC. Translation gives CAWSSWTSETQYF.

The V gene is TRBV27, the J gene TRBJ2-7; 8 bases map to TRBD1. V shed 5 bases, J shed 6 bases, and the junction held 15 bases outside the gene matches. Germline V lookup: CDR1 MNHEY, CDR2 SMNVEV (reference sequence). This CDR3 is built from 16 residues. The chain's CDR3 is CASSNSPGGVFLEQYF. The CDR3 DNA is TGTGCCAGCAGTAATTCACCAGGGGGCGTGTTTCTCGAGCAGTACTTC.

V is TRBV5-1 and J is TRBJ2-7; a weak D match, TRBD1 (7 bases). Germline-derived CDR1 and CDR2 are SGHRS and YFSETQ. This CDR3 comprises 13 residues. Between the trimmed V and J ends, which lost 4 bases and 5 bases, there was a span of 13 bases. CDR3 bases: TGCGCCAGCAGCCCAGGGGGGTACGACGAGCAGTACTTC. This gives the protein CASSPGGYDEQYF.

The rearrangement uses TRBV4-2 and TRBJ2-1; D is unclear. Trimming shortened V by 0 bases and J by 0 bases, and 21 bases separated the two germline ends. CDR1 is LGHNA and CDR2 is YNFKEQ in the germline V gene. CDR3 length equals 20 residues. Here the CDR3 DNA reads TGTGCCAGCAGCCAAGAAAGTAACAGTCACGCGCGGACCTCCTACAATGAGCAGTTCTTC. It yields the protein CASSQESNSHARTSYNEQFF.

V usage is TRBV7-6 and J usage is TRBJ2-7, with TRBD1 matching 9 bases. This CDR3 contains 15 residues. Unmatched junction bases numbered 6, after V lost 1 base and J lost 5 bases. In germline, CDR1 is SGHVS, CDR2 FNYEAQ. The CDR3: CASSLDTGGLNEQYF. CDR3 bases: TGTGCCAGCAGCTTAGATACAGGGGGCTTGAACGAGCAGTACTTC.